These 8 T cell receptor beta chains share one sample of origin, sequenced in a study of molecular identifiers for immune sequencing clone quantification. TCRdb reprocessed the PCR reads with MiXCR, giving one entry per CDR3 protein. The table shows approximately 60,000 distinct CDR3 sequences, with around a fifth occurring only once. The sequenced sample consisted of naive CD8+ T cells from blood, with Jurkat cell RNA spiked in. Subset: FACS-sorted CD8+CD4-CCR7+CD45RA+ naive T cells. The receptors here all came from a human donor in good health. Some libraries in this study had Jurkat cell RNA spiked in.

Ten or more counts support this clonotype. V and J are TRBV4-3 and TRBJ2-1; 9 nucleotides agree with TRBD2. The J segment lost 5 bases and the V segment lost 8 bases, leaving 13 bases of the junction unmatched. The germline V gene has CDR1 LGHNA and CDR2 YSLEER. The CDR3 is 16 residues long. CDR3 amino acids: CASGRLAEGRDNEQFF. The CDR3 coding sequence is TGCGCCAGCGGTAGACTAGCGGAGGGAAGGGACAATGAGCAGTTCTTC.

A remark on this clonotype: A clone one base away is much larger, so this may be a read error. This sequence joins TRBV10-3 and TRBJ2-7; a possible D gene is TRBD2 (5 bases). Germline CDR1 and CDR2: ENHRY and SYGVKD. The CDR3 length is 14 residues. Trimming left V 8 bases short and J 1 base short, with 15 bases between. CDR3 amino acids: CAIGVVSGSYEQYF. For the CDR3, the DNA is TGTGCCATCGGCGTGGTGAGCGGATCCTACGAGCAGTACTTC.

About this clonotype itself: A clone one base away is much larger, so this may be a read error. The CDR3 is CASNGQHRETQYF. CDR3 nucleotides: TGTGCCAGCAACGGCCAGCACCGAGAGACCCAGTACTTC. The V gene is TRBV14, the J gene TRBJ2-5; D ambiguous. The V gene's germline CDR1 is SGHDN and CDR2 FVKESK. The CDR3 has 13 residues. Trimming cost V 7 bases and J 4 bases, with 13 bases left between them.

This clonotype was counted only a few times. This rearrangement joins TRBV7-6 to TRBJ2-1, with D tentatively TRBD2 (6 bases). The CDR3 is made up of 15 amino acids. Germline lookup yields CDR1 SGHVS and CDR2 FNYEAQ. V was pared by 4 bases and J by 4 bases, with 14 bases between. CDR3 loop: CASSSGEAEYNEQFF. CDR3 in DNA: TGTGCCAGCAGCTCGGGAGAGGCAGAATACAATGAGCAGTTCTTC.

CDR3 in DNA: TGTGCCAGCAGTTTCTACACAGATACGCAGTATTTT. Protein product: CASSFYTDTQYF. This chain links TRBV12-3 or TRBV12-4 with TRBJ2-3, with no clear D. The CDR3 is 12 amino acids. Between the trimmed V and J ends, which lost 3 bases and 2 bases, there was a span of 3 bases.

The sample holds a few counts of this clonotype. The chain combines TRBV24-1 with TRBJ1-5, with D perhaps TRBD1 (5 bases). The CDR3 sequence is 17 residues long. The V and J ends lost 3 bases and 4 bases respectively, with 18 bases between them. The V gene's germline CDR1 is KGHDR and CDR2 SFDVKD. The CDR3 loop is CATSDHAMGGINQPQHF. The CDR3 DNA reads TGTGCCACCAGTGATCATGCTATGGGGGGTATAAATCAGCCCCAGCATTTT.

A word on this clonotype: This may be a read error, as it is one base from a much larger clone. CDR3 coding DNA: TGTGCCAACAGCTTAGCTACTAGCGGGGGCACTGAGCAGTACTTC. Residues: CANSLATSGGTEQYF. The chain is built from TRBV7-6 and TRBJ2-7; 11 nucleotides match TRBD2. From germline, CDR1 is SGHVS and CDR2 FNYEAQ. This CDR3 spans 15 amino acids.

This clonotype has just a few counts. V is TRBV10-3 and J is TRBJ2-1; 7 positions agree with TRBD2. V lost 8 bases to trimming and J lost 0 bases; unmatched junction nucleotides: 10. The CDR3 runs to 16 residues. The V gene's germline CDR1 is ENHRY and CDR2 SYGVKD. The DNA of the CDR3 is TGTGCCATCCAAAGCGGGAATTACAGCTCCTACAATGAGCAGTTCTTC. Translation: CAIQSGNYSSYNEQFF.